The rows below give T cell receptor beta chains drawn from one sample of a study of cytomegalovirus exposure and HLA in healthy donors. Data came from immunoSEQ multiplex PCR; TCRdb stores just in-frame clones and leaves some out. The sample includes some 130,000 clones, around 80% of them seen just once. Sequencing was carried out using PBMCs. The receptor source for this set is a man aged 25 to 40 in good health and CMV-seronegative. Each CDR3 is given with its conserved first and last residue. A D gene is named only where the DNA matches it firmly. Size is stated for part of the rows, as once, few or many counts, or as a class when the clone is expanded.

D gene	J gene	CDR3 length	clone size	V gene	CDR3 protein	CDR3 DNA
TRBD2	TRBJ2-7	15	NA	TRBV28	CASSLPLAGDYEQYF	TGTGCCAGCAGTTTGCCCCTAGCGGGAGACTACGAGCAGTACTTC
NA	TRBJ2-5	13	NA	TRBV6-5	CASSSEAPGIQYF	TGTGCCAGCAGTTCAGAGGCACCAGGGATCCAGTACTTC
NA	TRBJ2-3	15	once	TRBV5-1	CASSLGAGGTDTQYF	TGCGCCAGCAGCTTGGGCGCAGGTGGCACAGATACGCAGTATTTT
TRBD1	TRBJ1-2	15	NA	TRBV29-1	CSVEDRGQGNYGYTF	TGCAGCGTTGAAGATCGGGGACAGGGGAACTATGGCTACACCTTC
TRBD1	TRBJ1-5	14	NA	TRBV11-2	CASSLQTGNQPQHF	TGTGCCAGCAGCTTACAGACAGGGAATCAGCCCCAGCATTTT
NA	TRBJ2-2	13	once	TRBV28	CASTISGYGELFF	TGTGCCAGCACTATCTCGGGATACGGGGAGCTGTTTTTT
TRBD1	TRBJ1-2	13	few	TRBV6-1	CASSAWDSYGYTF	TGTGCCAGCAGTGCGTGGGACAGCTATGGCTACACCTTC
NA	TRBJ2-1	15	NA	TRBV7-9	CASSFPGRSYNEQFF	TGTGCCAGCAGCTTCCCAGGGCGCTCCTACAATGAGCAGTTCTTC
TRBD2	TRBJ2-3	16	once	TRBV10-3	CAISPGLAGVVDTQYF	TGTGCCATCAGCCCCGGACTAGCGGGAGTCGTAGATACGCAGTATTTT
NA	TRBJ2-7	13	NA	TRBV6-5	CASSYGELYEQYF	TGTGCCAGCAGCTACGGGGAGCTCTACGAGCAGTACTTC
NA	TRBJ1-2	13	NA	TRBV28	CASSLAANYGYTF	TGTGCCAGCAGTTTAGCGGCGAACTATGGCTACACCTTC
NA	TRBJ2-1	16	NA	TRBV27	CASSFSGSSSYNEQFF	TGTGCCAGCAGTTTCAGCGGGTCGAGCTCCTACAATGAGCAGTTCTTC
TRBD1	TRBJ1-1	15	few	TRBV6-1	CASSETGGGGTEAFF	TGTGCCAGCAGTGAGACAGGGGGCGGTGGGACTGAAGCTTTCTTT
TRBD1	TRBJ1-2	18	NA	TRBV19	CASSIITMGQAANYGYTF	TGTGCCAGTAGTATCATTACGATGGGACAGGCGGCGAACTATGGCTACACCTTC
TRBD1	TRBJ2-6	18	NA	TRBV7-9	CASRPGQGLDNGANVLTF	TGTGCCAGCAGGCCGGGACAGGGGTTAGATAATGGGGCCAACGTCCTGACTTTC
TRBD2	TRBJ2-5	14	once	TRBV7-8	CASSPREGRETQYF	TGTGCCAGCAGCCCCAGGGAGGGGCGGGAGACCCAGTACTTC
TRBD1	TRBJ2-2	14	NA	TRBV7-2	CASSPRTGRGELFF	TGTGCCAGCAGCCCTCGGACAGGGAGGGGGGAGCTGTTTTTT
NA	TRBJ1-1	14	NA	TRBV18	CASSPPRSATEAFF	TGTGCCAGCTCACCACCCCGGAGCGCCACTGAAGCTTTCTTT
TRBD1	TRBJ2-2	16	NA	TRBV19	CASLYGTGASVGELFF	TGTGCCAGTCTATACGGGACAGGGGCGTCCGTCGGGGAGCTGTTTTTT
NA	TRBJ1-4	15	few	TRBV25-1	CASSEGYGGIEKLFF	TGTGCCAGCAGTGAAGGATACGGGGGAATTGAAAAACTGTTTTTT
TRBD2	TRBJ2-5	14	NA	TRBV9	CASSQREGQETQYF	TGTGCCAGCAGCCAGCGGGAGGGACAAGAGACCCAGTACTTC
NA	TRBJ1-1	16	once	TRBV28	CASSRGGRGVDTEAFF	TGTGCCAGCAGTCGGGGGGGGCGGGGAGTGGACACTGAAGCTTTCTTT
TRBD2	TRBJ2-1	17	NA	TRBV5-1	CASSSAPLAGSYNEQFF	TGCGCCAGCAGCTCTGCCCCACTAGCGGGATCCTACAATGAGCAGTTCTTC
NA	TRBJ1-5	15	NA	TRBV6-5	CASSPGTLFNQPQHF	TGTGCCAGCAGCCCAGGGACACTATTCAATCAGCCCCAGCATTTT
NA	TRBJ2-3	15	NA	TRBV6-5	CASSFLSAGTDTQYF	TGTGCCAGCAGTTTTTTAAGCGCGGGAACAGATACGCAGTATTTT
TRBD1	TRBJ1-2	17	NA	TRBV13	CASSLVVTGKALGGYTF	TGTGCCAGCAGCTTAGTTGTGACAGGGAAGGCGTTGGGTGGCTACACCTTC
NA	TRBJ2-3	16	NA	TRBV5-1	CASSLPGPRGGDTQYF	TGCGCCAGCAGCTTGCCGGGACCGAGGGGGGGGGATACGCAGTATTTT
NA	TRBJ2-2	12	NA	TRBV7-7	CASTRASGELFF	TGTGCCAGCACCCGAGCTTCCGGGGAGCTGTTTTTT
NA	TRBJ1-1	14	NA	TRBV29-1	CSVKRSTVNTEAFF	TGCAGCGTCAAACGATCGACAGTGAACACTGAAGCTTTCTTT
NA	TRBJ2-3	14	NA	TRBV27	CASLSRQDPDTQYF	TGTGCCAGCCTCTCCAGACAGGATCCAGATACGCAGTATTTT
NA	TRBJ2-7	14	NA	TRBV30	CAWSPDSSSYEQYF	TGTGCCTGGAGTCCCGACAGTTCCTCCTACGAGCAGTACTTC
TRBD1	TRBJ2-4	11	NA	TRBV29-1	CSVGQGNIQYF	TGCAGCGTTGGACAGGGGAACATTCAGTACTTC
NA	TRBJ1-2	16	NA	TRBV5-1	CASSRVGGTPNYGYTF	TGCGCCAGCAGCCGTGTTGGGGGGACCCCTAACTATGGCTACACCTTC
TRBD2	TRBJ2-7	14	NA	TRBV28	CASSQRTSGGEQYF	TGTGCCAGCAGCCAAAGGACTAGCGGGGGCGAGCAGTACTTC
NA	TRBJ2-7	14	NA	TRBV28	CASSFGTHTYEQYF	TGTGCCAGCAGTTTTGGGACTCATACCTACGAGCAGTACTTC
TRBD1	TRBJ2-7	15	NA	TRBV5-1	CASSFSTGETREQYF	TGCGCCAGCAGCTTCTCGACAGGGGAGACACGCGAGCAGTACTTC
NA	TRBJ1-1	14	NA	TRBV6-5	CASSSRGGGGEAFF	TGTGCCAGCAGTTCCCGGGGTGGGGGCGGGGAAGCTTTCTTT
NA	TRBJ1-5	16	NA	TRBV7-9	CASSLAGQNSNQPQHF	TGTGCCAGCAGCTTAGCCGGACAGAATAGCAATCAGCCCCAGCATTTT
TRBD2	TRBJ2-1	13	NA	TRBV6-4	CASRSGLASEQFF	TGTGCCAGTAGATCGGGACTAGCATCCGAGCAGTTCTTC
TRBD2	TRBJ2-4	15	NA	TRBV10-3	CAISAAGTSATIQYF	TGTGCCATCAGTGCCGCCGGGACTAGCGCTACTATTCAGTACTTC
TRBD1	TRBJ2-5	14	NA	TRBV2	CASTPGTGKETQYF	TGTGCCAGCACCCCCGGGACAGGCAAAGAGACCCAGTACTTC
NA	TRBJ2-1	14	NA	TRBV10-1	CASSGTQGGNEQFF	TGCGCCAGCAGTGGGACCCAGGGGGGCAATGAGCAGTTCTTC
TRBD2	TRBJ2-3	14	NA	TRBV11-2	CASSSTSGADTQYF	TGTGCCAGCAGCTCGACTAGCGGAGCAGATACGCAGTATTTT
NA	TRBJ2-7	15	NA	TRBV30	CAWRPFRGLVSGQYF	TGTGCCTGGAGGCCCTTTAGGGGCCTAGTCTCAGGGCAGTACTTC
NA	TRBJ2-5	19	NA	TRBV7-9	CASSLVVAIFEGVQETQYF	TGTGCCAGCAGCTTAGTAGTCGCGATTTTTGAGGGGGTCCAAGAGACCCAGTACTTC
NA	TRBJ2-7	12	NA	TRBV10-3	CAISETALEQYF	TGTGCCATCAGCGAGACAGCCTTGGAGCAGTACTTC
TRBD1	TRBJ2-3	16	NA	TRBV7-2	CASTSVGQGSADTQYF	TGTGCCAGCACCTCCGTGGGACAGGGGTCCGCAGATACGCAGTATTTT
NA	TRBJ1-2	17	NA	TRBV27	CASSLSRALIPLDGYTF	TGTGCCAGCAGTTTATCGAGGGCCCTGATACCACTGGACGGCTACACCTTC
NA	TRBJ1-3	12	few	TRBV6-6	CASTEAGNTIYF	TGTGCCAGCACGGAGGCTGGAAACACCATATATTTT